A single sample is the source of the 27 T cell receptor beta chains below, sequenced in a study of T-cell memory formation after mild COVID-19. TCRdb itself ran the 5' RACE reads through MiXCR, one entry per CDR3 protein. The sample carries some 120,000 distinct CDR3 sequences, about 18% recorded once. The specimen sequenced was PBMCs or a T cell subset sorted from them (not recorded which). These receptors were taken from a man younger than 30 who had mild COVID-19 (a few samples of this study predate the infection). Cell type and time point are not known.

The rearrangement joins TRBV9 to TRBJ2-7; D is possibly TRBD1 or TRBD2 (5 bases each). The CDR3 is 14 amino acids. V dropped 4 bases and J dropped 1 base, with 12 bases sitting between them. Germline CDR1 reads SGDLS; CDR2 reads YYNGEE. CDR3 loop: CASSRDGYSYEQYV. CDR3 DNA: TGTGCCAGCAGCCGGGACGGATATTCCTACGAGCAGTACGTC.

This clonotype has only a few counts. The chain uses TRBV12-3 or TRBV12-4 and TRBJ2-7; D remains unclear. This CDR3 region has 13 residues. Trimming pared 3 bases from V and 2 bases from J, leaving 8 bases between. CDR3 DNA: TGTGCCAGCAGTTTCCAGGATACCTACGAGCAGTACTTC. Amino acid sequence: CASSFQDTYEQYF.

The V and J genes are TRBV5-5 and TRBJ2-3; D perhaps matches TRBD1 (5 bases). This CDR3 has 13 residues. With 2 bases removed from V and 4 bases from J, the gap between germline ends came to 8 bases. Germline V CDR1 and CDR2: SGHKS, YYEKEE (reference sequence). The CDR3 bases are TGTGCCAGCAGCTTAGGGGTCCCAGATACGCAGTATTTT. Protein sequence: CASSLGVPDTQYF.

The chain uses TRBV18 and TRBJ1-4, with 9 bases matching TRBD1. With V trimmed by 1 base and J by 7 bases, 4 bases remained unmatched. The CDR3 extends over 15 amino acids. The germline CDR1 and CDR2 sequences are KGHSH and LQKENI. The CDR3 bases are TGTGCCAGCTCACCACGGAAGACAGGGGGTGAAAAACTGTTTTTT. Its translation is CASSPRKTGGEKLFF.

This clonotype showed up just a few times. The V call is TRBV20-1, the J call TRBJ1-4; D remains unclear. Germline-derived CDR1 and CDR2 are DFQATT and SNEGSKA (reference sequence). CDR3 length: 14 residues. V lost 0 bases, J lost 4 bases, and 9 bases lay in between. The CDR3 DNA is TGCAGTGCTAGAGATATAGCGGATAATGAAAAACTGTTTTTT. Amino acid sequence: CSARDIADNEKLFF.

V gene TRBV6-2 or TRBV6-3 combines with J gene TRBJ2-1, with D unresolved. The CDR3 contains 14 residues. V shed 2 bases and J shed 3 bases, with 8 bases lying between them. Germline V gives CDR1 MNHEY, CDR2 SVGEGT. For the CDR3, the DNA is TGTGCCAGCAGTTACCCCGGGTTCTACAATGAGCAGTTCTTC. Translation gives CASSYPGFYNEQFF.

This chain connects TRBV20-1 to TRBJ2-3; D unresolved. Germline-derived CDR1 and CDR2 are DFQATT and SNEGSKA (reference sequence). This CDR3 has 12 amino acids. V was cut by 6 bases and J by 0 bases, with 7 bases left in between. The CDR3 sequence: CSARTSTDTQYF. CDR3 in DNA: TGCAGTGCGCGTACTAGCACAGATACGCAGTATTTT.

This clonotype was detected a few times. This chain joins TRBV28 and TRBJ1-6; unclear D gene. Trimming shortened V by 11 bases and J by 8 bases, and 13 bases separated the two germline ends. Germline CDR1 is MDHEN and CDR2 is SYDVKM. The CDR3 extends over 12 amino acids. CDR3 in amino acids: CAARTRHSPLHF. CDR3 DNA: TGTGCCGCTCGGACTCGGCATTCACCCCTCCACTTT.

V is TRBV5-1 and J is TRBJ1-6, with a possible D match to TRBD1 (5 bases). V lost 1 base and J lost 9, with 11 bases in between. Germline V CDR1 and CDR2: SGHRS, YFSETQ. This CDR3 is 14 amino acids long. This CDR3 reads CASSLNSGGSPLHF. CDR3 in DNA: TGCGCCAGCAGCTTGAATTCGGGGGGTTCACCCCTCCACTTT.

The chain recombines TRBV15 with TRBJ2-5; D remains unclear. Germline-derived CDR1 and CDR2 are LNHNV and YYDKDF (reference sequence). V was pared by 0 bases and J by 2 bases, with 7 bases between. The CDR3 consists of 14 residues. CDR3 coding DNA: TGTGCCACCAGCAGAGATCGGGTACAAGAGACCCAGTACTTC. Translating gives CATSRDRVQETQYF.

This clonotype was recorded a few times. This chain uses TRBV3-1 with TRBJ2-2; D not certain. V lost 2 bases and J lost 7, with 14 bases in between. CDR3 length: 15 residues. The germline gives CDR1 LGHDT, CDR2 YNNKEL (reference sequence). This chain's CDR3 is CASSQWGNDGGELFF. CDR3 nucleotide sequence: TGTGCCAGCAGCCAATGGGGTAATGATGGCGGGGAGCTGTTTTTT.

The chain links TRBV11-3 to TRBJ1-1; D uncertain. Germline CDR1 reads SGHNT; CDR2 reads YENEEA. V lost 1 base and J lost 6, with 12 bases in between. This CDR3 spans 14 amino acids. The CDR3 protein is CASSLGRPNAEAFF. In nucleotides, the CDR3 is TGTGCCAGCAGCTTAGGCCGACCAAACGCTGAAGCTTTCTTT.

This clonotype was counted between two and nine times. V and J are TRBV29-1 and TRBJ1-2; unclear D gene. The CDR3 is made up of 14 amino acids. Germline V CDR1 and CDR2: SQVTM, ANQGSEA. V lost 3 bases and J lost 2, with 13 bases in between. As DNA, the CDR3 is TGCAGCGTTGAGGAGCCGCCGAGGAACTATGGCTACACCTTC. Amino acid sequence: CSVEEPPRNYGYTF.

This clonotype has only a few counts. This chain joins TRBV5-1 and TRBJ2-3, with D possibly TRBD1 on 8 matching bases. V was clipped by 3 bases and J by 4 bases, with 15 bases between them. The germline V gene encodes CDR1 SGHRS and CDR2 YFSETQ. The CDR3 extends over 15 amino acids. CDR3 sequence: CASSYGQGGADTQYF. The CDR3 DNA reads TGCGCCAGCAGCTATGGACAGGGAGGGGCAGATACGCAGTATTTT.

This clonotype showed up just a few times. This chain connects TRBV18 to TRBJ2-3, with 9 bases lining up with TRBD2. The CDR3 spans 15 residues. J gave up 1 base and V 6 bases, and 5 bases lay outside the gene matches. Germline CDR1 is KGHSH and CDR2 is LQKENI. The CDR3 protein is CASSSTSGRTDTQYF. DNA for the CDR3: TGTGCCAGCTCGTCGACTAGCGGCCGCACAGATACGCAGTATTTT. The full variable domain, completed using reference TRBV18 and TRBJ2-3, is NAGVMQNPRHLVRRRGQEARLRCSPMKGHSHVYWYRQLPEEGLKFMVYLQKENIIDESGMPKERFSAEFPKEGPSILRIQQVVRGDSAAYFCASSSTSGRTDTQYFGPGTRLTVL.

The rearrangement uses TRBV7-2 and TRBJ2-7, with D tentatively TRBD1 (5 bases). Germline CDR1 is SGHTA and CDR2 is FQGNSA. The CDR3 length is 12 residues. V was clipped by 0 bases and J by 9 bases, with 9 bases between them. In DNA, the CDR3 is TGTGCCAGCAGCTTAGCGGCCAGGGCGCAGTACTTC. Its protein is CASSLAARAQYF.

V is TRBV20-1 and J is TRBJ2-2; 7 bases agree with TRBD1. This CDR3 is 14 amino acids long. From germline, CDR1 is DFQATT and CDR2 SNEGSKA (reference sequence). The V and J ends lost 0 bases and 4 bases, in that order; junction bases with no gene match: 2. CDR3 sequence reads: CSAREGTATGELFF. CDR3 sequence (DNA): TGCAGTGCTAGAGAGGGGACAGCCACCGGGGAGCTGTTTTTT.

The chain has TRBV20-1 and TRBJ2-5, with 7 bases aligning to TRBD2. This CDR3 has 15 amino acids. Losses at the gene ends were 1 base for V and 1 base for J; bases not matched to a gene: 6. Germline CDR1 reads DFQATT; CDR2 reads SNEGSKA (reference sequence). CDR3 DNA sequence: TGCAGTGCTAGAGGATTTCCTAGCGGCCAAGAGACCCAGTACTTC. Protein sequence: CSARGFPSGQETQYF.

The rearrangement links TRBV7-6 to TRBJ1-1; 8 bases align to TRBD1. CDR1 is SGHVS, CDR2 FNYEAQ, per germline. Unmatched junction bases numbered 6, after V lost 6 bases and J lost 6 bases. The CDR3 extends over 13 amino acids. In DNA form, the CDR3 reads TGTGCCAGCAGACATCGGACAGGGCCTGAAGCTTTCTTT. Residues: CASRHRTGPEAFF.

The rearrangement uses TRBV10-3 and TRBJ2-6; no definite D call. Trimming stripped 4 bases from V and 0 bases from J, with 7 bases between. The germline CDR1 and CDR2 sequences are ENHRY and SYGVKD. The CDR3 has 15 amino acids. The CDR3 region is CAISASSSGANVLTF. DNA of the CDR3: TGTGCCATCAGTGCCAGCTCCTCTGGGGCCAACGTCCTGACTTTC.

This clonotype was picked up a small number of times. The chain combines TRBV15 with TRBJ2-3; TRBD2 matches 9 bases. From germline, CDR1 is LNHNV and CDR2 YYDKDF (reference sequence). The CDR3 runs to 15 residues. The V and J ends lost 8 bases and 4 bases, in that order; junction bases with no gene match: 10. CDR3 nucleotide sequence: TGTGCCACCTCCTCCGGGCGGGGGGGCCCAGATACGCAGTATTTT. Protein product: CATSSGRGGPDTQYF.

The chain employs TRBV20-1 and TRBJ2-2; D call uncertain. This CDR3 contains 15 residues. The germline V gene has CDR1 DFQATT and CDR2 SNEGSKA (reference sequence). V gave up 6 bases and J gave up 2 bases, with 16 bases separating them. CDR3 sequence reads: CSANGWQTNTGELFF. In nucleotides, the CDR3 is TGCAGTGCCAATGGCTGGCAGACCAACACCGGGGAGCTGTTTTTT.

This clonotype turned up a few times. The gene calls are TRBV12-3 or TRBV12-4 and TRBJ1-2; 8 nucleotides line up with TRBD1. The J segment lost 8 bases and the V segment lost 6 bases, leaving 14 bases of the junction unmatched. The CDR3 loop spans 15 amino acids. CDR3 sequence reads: CASRDTGGRAGGYTF. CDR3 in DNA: TGTGCCAGCAGAGATACAGGGGGTCGGGCGGGAGGCTACACCTTC.

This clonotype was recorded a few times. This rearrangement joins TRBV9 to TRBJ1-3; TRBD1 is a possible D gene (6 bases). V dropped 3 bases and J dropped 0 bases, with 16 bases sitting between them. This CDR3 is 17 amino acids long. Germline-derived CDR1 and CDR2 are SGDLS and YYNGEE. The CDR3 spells CASSDISQGISGNTIYF. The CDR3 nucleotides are TGTGCCAGCAGCGATATATCTCAGGGGATCTCTGGAAACACCATATATTTT.

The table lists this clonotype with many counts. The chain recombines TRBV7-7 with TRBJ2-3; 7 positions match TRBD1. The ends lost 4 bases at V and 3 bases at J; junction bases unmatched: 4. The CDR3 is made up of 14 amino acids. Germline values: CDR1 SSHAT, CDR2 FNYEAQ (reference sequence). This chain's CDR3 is CASSSGQATDTQYF. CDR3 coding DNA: TGTGCCAGCAGCTCCGGACAGGCTACAGATACGCAGTATTTT.

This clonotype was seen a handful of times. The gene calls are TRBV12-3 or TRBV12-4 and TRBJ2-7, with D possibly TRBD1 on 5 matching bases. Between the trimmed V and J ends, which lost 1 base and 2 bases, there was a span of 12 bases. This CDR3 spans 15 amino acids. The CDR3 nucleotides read TGTGCCAGCAGTTTAGTCAGGGTGGGAACCTACGAGCAGTACTTC. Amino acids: CASSLVRVGTYEQYF.

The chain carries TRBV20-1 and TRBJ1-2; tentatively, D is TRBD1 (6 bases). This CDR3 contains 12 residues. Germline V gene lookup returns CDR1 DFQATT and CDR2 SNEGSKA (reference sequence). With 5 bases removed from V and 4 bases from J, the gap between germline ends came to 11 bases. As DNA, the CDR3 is TGCAGTGCTTCGGACAGATCCTATGGCTACACCTTC. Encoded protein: CSASDRSYGYTF.